Below are 5 T cell receptor beta chains sequenced from a single sample in a study of molecular identifiers for immune sequencing clone quantification. Each CDR3 protein is one row after TCRdb ran MiXCR on the PCR reads. This table holds roughly 320,000 distinct CDR3 sequences, 24% found once. Specimen: naive CD8+ T cells from blood, with Jurkat cell RNA spiked in. The subset: FACS-sorted CD8+CD4-CCR7+CD45RA+ naive T cells. The receptors stem from a human donor in good health. Some libraries in this study had Jurkat cell RNA spiked in.

With regard to this clonotype: A much bigger clone sits one base away, suggesting this may be a read error. CDR3: CASSSTSVGRELFF. The CDR3 DNA reads as TGTGCCAGCAGCTCGACTAGCGTGGGCAGGGAGCTGTTTTTT. This sequence joins TRBV5-3 and TRBJ2-2; 8 bases are a match to TRBD2. TRBV5-3 is assigned to the ORF class and has an uncertain function. The CDR3 extends over 14 amino acids.

This sequence joins TRBV12-3 or TRBV12-4 and TRBJ2-5, with D unclear. Trimming shortened V by 6 bases and J by 5 bases, and 16 bases separated the two germline ends. The CDR3 extends over 14 amino acids. For the CDR3, the DNA is TGTGCCAGCAGAACTGGGCTCCTCCGGGAGACCCAGTACTTC. Amino acids: CASRTGLLRETQYF.

Notes on this clonotype: This may stem from a read error, because a much larger clone lies one nucleotide away. The rearrangement joins TRBV7-3 to TRBJ2-1; 11 bases map to TRBD2. V dropped 6 bases and J dropped 7; count of bases not matched to a gene: 11. This CDR3 contains 16 residues. CDR1 SGHTA and CDR2 FQGTGA come from the germline V gene. The CDR3 protein is CASRLVAGGPRNEQFF. As DNA, the CDR3 is TGTGCCAGCAGGCTTGTAGCGGGAGGGCCGCGGAATGAGCAGTTCTTC.

The chain recombines TRBV7-3 with TRBJ2-6; a possible D gene is TRBD1 (6 bases). Germline CDR1 SGHTA, CDR2 FQGTGA. V dropped 4 bases and J dropped 2 bases, with 9 bases sitting between them. This CDR3 comprises 15 residues. The CDR3: CASSSGTPGANVLTF. CDR3 bases: TGTGCCAGCAGCTCCGGGACACCTGGGGCCAACGTCCTGACTTTC.

This clonotype was counted between two and nine times. The CDR3 sequence is CASSGWLEGYEQYF. The CDR3 DNA reads as TGTGCCAGCAGTGGCTGGCTAGAAGGGTACGAGCAGTACTTC. The V gene is TRBV12-3 or TRBV12-4, the J gene TRBJ2-7; D not resolved. This CDR3 region has 14 residues. V lost 5 bases to trimming and J lost 4 bases, with 15 bases between them.